The sequence of this T cell receptor beta chain was determined in a study of cytomegalovirus exposure and HLA in healthy donors. Per germline, CDR1 GTSNPN and CDR2 SVGIG (reference sequence). V gave up 4 bases and J gave up 0 bases; unmatched junction bases: 6. This CDR3 comprises 15 residues. The PCR used 60 Vbeta and 13 Jbeta primers. The protocol was immunoSEQ multiplex PCR, while the TCRdb copy is restricted to in-frame clones and leaves out a portion. Among more than 65,000 clones listed, 65% to 80% were seen once. The chain joins TRBV30 to TRBJ1-1; 9 nucleotides line up with TRBD1. The sample taken for sequencing was PBMCs. The clonotype originates from a man between 40 and 49 years old in good health and CMV-seronegative. Written as DNA, the CDR3 is TGTGCCTGGATAAGGGACAGGGCAATGAACACTGAAGCTTTCTTT. Translated, it gives CAWIRDRAMNTEAFF.